Shown below are 3 T cell receptor beta chains from a single sample sequenced in a study of shared clonotypes between healthy human individuals. TCRdb keeps only in-frame clones here, not all; method: immunoSEQ multiplex PCR. The sample contains around 2.3 million clones, approximately 94% of which appear only once. Sequences were obtained from naive CD4+ T cells sorted from blood. Specified subset: CD45RA+ positively selected. The receptors here all came from a young man in good health.

The J gene is TRBJ2-7, the V gene TRBV28; D is perhaps TRBD2 (5 bases). The length of the CDR3 is 12 residues. V gave up 3 bases and J gave up 2 bases, with 5 bases separating them. Germline CDR1 MDHEN, CDR2 SYDVKM. The chain's CDR3 is CASSFSAYEQYF. CDR3 in DNA: TGTGCCAGCAGTTTTAGCGCCTACGAGCAGTACTTC.

In nucleotides, the CDR3 is TGTGCCAGCACCCCCTCGGCGGCTTACAATGAGCAGTTCTTC. As protein: CASTPSAAYNEQFF. This chain connects TRBV2 to TRBJ2-1; D not certain. Germline V gene data show CDR1 as SNHLY and CDR2 as FYNNEI. The CDR3 covers 14 residues. Trimming took off 7 bases at V and 4 bases at J, with 14 bases between the two ends.

As for this clone: The same CDR3 also results from other DNA sequences found in this sample. V usage is TRBV20-1 and J usage is TRBJ2-7, with unresolved D. V dropped 5 bases and J dropped 1 base, with 6 bases sitting between them. The V gene's germline CDR1 is DFQATT and CDR2 SNEGSKA (reference sequence). This CDR3 is built from 11 residues. This chain's CDR3 is CSAPRSYEQYF. For the CDR3, the DNA is TGCAGTGCTCCACGGTCCTACGAGCAGTACTTC.